This is a list of T cell receptor beta chains from one sample in a study of blood T cell repertoires in COVID-19. Assay: immunoSEQ multiplex PCR; the TCRdb copy retains only in-frame clones and omits some. The sample consists of some 240,000 clones, around 87% of them appearing once. Sequencing was done on a sample of peripheral blood. The receptors were sampled from an older woman with COVID-19, enrolled during active disease. CDR3s include the opening cysteine and the closing phenylalanine or tryptophan. A D gene is named only where the DNA matches it firmly. Size values are once, few and many counts, or a class for expanded clones, and some rows have none.

D gene	clone size	V gene	J gene	CDR3 DNA	CDR3 protein
NA	NA	TRBV4-1	TRBJ1-4	TGCGCCAGCAGCCCCCAGGGCGGAGAAAAACTGTTTTTT	CASSPQGGEKLFF
TRBD1	NA	TRBV6-5	TRBJ2-2	TGTGCCAGCAGGACTACAGGGGTGAACACCGGGGAGCTGTTTTTT	CASRTTGVNTGELFF
TRBD1	NA	TRBV4-3	TRBJ1-6	TGCGCCAGCAGCCAAGACTTCTCGACAGGGTCTTTTTCACCCCTCCACTTT	CASSQDFSTGSFSPLHF
NA	NA	TRBV5-4	TRBJ2-3	TGTGCCAGCAGCAGGGAGGCAGGGGGTTTAGTAGATACGCAGTATTTT	CASSREAGGLVDTQYF
NA	NA	TRBV5-6	TRBJ1-2	TGTGCCAGCAGCTTGGTGGTTACAGGGTCCATTAACTATGGCTACACCTTC	CASSLVVTGSINYGYTF
NA	NA	TRBV29-1	TRBJ2-2	TGCAGCGTTGAGGCCGAGGCCGGGGAGCTGTTTTTT	CSVEAEAGELFF
TRBD1	NA	TRBV6-6	TRBJ2-1	TGTGCCAGCAGTTACTTGGGACAGGGAAACAATGAGCAGTTCTTC	CASSYLGQGNNEQFF
NA	NA	TRBV11-2	TRBJ2-5	TGTGCCAGCAGTCGGGGGTTCGGGGAGACCCAGTACTTC	CASSRGFGETQYF
TRBD2	once	TRBV5-1	TRBJ2-5	TGCGCCAGCAGCTTGGGTGGACTAGCGGGGGGAGAGACCCAGTACTTC	CASSLGGLAGGETQYF
NA	NA	TRBV2	TRBJ2-1	TGTGCCACCATTCAGGGTTCTAGCTCCTACAATGAGCAGTTCTTC	CATIQGSSSYNEQFF
NA	few	TRBV5-4	TRBJ1-1	TGTGCCAGCAGCTGGGATCCAGGGGCGGTAGGCACTGAAGCTTTCTTT	CASSWDPGAVGTEAFF
TRBD1	NA	TRBV28	TRBJ1-2	TGTGCCAGCAGTCATCAGGGGGCCAGATCTTATGGCTACACCTTC	CASSHQGARSYGYTF
TRBD2	NA	TRBV7-2	TRBJ2-1	TGTGCCAGCAGCCCGCGGGGGGGCGGGTACAATGAGCAGTTCTTC	CASSPRGGGYNEQFF
TRBD1	NA	TRBV6-5	TRBJ2-7	TGTGCCAGCAGCGTACAGGGGGGAGGCTCCTACGAGCAGTACTTC	CASSVQGGGSYEQYF
TRBD1	NA	TRBV6-5	TRBJ2-2	TGTGCCAGCGACGGGGACAGGGGCACCGGGGAGCTGTTTTTT	CASDGDRGTGELFF
TRBD1	NA	TRBV3-1/TRBV3-2	TRBJ1-4	TGTGCCAGCAGGATACAGGGGACTAATGAAAAACTGTTTTTT	CASRIQGTNEKLFF
NA	NA	TRBV11-3	TRBJ2-1	TGTGCCAGCAGCTCTTCTTCTACCCCAACTGAGCAGTTCTTC	CASSSSSTPTEQFF
NA	NA	TRBV19	TRBJ1-4	TGTGCCAGTAGTGCGTTACAGGGTAGCGGGGGTTTTGCAACTAATGAAAAACTGTTTTTT	CASSALQGSGGFATNEKLFF
NA	once	TRBV11-2	TRBJ1-1	TGTGCCAGCAGTCTGATGGAGTCGCGAGCTTTCTTT	CASSLMESRAFF